The entry below gives a single TCR beta chain sequence along with its context. The antigen is undetermined. Germline values: CDR1 SGHRS, CDR2 YFSETQ. V was clipped by 3 bases and J by 4 bases, with 19 bases between them. The length of the CDR3 is 16 residues. Deep-level settings were used for running the assay. Only in-frame clones appear in the TCRdb table, and some are missing; sequencing was by immunoSEQ multiplex PCR. This sample has around 1.5 million clones, with around 98% found just once. This sample was taken from a study of shared clonotypes between healthy human individuals. Overall study findings and caveats: The expectation was that sequencing depth would affect clonotype sharing among donors.

Source material: naive CD4+ T cells sorted from blood. Subset here: CD45RA+ positively selected. V usage is TRBV5-1 and J usage is TRBJ2-5; no definite D call. The clonotype was recovered from a man under 40 in good health. CDR3 bases: TGCGCCAGCAGCTGGGATCCTCAAGGAGAGGCAGAGACCCAGTACTTC. Protein sequence: CASSWDPQGEAETQYF.